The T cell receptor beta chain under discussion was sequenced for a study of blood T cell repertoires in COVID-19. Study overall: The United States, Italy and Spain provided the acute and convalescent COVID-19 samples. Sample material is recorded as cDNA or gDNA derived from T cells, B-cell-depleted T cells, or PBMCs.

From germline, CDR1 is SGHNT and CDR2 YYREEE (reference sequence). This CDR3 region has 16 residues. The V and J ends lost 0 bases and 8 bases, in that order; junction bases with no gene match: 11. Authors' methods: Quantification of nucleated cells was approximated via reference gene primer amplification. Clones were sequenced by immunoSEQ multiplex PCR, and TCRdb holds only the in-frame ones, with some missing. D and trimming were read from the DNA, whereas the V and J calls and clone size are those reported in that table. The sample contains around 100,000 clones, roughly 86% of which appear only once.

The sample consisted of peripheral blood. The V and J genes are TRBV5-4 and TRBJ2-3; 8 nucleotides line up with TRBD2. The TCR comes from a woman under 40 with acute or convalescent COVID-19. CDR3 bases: TGTGCCAGCAGCTTGGCCGGACTAGCCCACGGGGGTACGCAGTATTTT. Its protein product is CASSLAGLAHGGTQYF.